This T cell receptor (beta chain) was found in a study of graft-versus-host responses after intestinal transplantation. Study details: Tacrolimus and steroids were given for two to three years to all recipients after anti-thymocyte globulin induction. Study outcomes and limitations: Graft-versus-host to host-versus-graft clonal ratios in allografts were high in patients with graft-donor T cell macrochimerism. GvH clones were identified in recipient marrow, with some first appearing in ileum or blood.

Assay used: immunoSEQ multiplex PCR; TCRdb lists only in-frame clones, some missing. Of roughly 90,000 clones in the sample, approximately 90% were seen once. There are 16 residues in the CDR3. Germline CDR1 reads MNHNY; CDR2 reads SVGAGI (reference sequence). V dropped 4 bases and J dropped 2; count of bases not matched to a gene: 5. For this clone: Antigen unknown.

The chain combines TRBV6-6 with TRBJ2-1, with 10 bases aligning to TRBD2. This TCR was recovered from a human donor who was the organ donor for an intestinal transplant. Sample: unstimulated CD4+ T cells sorted from spleen or lymph node cells, taken before transplant. The CDR3 DNA sequence: TGTGCCAGCAGTTTAACTAGCGGGACTACCTACAATGAGCAGTTCTTC. Translated: CASSLTSGTTYNEQFF.